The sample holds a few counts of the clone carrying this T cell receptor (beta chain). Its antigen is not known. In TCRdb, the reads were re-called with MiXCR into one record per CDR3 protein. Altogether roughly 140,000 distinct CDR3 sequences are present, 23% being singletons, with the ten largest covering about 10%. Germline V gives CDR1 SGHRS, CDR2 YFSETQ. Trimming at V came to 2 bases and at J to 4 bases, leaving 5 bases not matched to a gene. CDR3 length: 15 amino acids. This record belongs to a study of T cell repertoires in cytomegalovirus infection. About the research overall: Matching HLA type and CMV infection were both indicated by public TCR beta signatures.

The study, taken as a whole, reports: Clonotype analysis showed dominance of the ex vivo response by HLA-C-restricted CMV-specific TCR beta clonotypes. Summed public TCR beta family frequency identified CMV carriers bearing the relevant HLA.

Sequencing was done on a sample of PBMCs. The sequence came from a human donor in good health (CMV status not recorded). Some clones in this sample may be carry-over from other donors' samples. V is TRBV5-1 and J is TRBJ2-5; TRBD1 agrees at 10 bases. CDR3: CASSFPRQGAETQYF. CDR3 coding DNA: TGCGCCAGCAGCTTTCCAAGACAGGGGGCAGAGACCCAGTACTTC.